The entry that follows covers one TCR beta chain sequence. No antigen is known for it. TCRdb's table, derived via immunoSEQ multiplex PCR, lists solely in-frame clones and lacks some. The sample contains about 73,000 clones, more than 75% of which appear only once. This entry comes from a study of OX40 agonist ivuxolimab in advanced cancers. Study-level background: The study gave patients intravenous ivuxolimab at 0.01 to 10 mg/kg every 2 weeks. Patients assigned to dose escalation were diagnosed with hepatocellular carcinoma, melanoma, renal cell or head and neck cancer. Three patients, one with hepatocellular carcinoma and two with cutaneous melanoma, responded partially. General study points: At 0.1 to 3.0 mg/kg and by week 6, clonal expansion occurred in CD4+ and CD8+ blood T cells.

The germline V gene encodes CDR1 ENHRY and CDR2 SYGVKD. The CDR3 sequence is 14 residues long. V dropped 7 bases and J dropped 5; count of bases not matched to a gene: 8. The chain joins TRBV10-3 to TRBJ2-3; 8 nucleotides match TRBD2. The sample consisted of CD4+ or CD8+ T cells sorted from blood, taken in a trial of the OX40 agonist ivuxolimab. The origin of this receptor is an adult with an advanced solid tumor such as melanoma, head and neck, liver or kidney cancer. In DNA, the CDR3 is TGTGCCATCAAGTTAGCGGGAATAGGAGATACGCAGTATTTT. This encodes CAIKLAGIGDTQYF.